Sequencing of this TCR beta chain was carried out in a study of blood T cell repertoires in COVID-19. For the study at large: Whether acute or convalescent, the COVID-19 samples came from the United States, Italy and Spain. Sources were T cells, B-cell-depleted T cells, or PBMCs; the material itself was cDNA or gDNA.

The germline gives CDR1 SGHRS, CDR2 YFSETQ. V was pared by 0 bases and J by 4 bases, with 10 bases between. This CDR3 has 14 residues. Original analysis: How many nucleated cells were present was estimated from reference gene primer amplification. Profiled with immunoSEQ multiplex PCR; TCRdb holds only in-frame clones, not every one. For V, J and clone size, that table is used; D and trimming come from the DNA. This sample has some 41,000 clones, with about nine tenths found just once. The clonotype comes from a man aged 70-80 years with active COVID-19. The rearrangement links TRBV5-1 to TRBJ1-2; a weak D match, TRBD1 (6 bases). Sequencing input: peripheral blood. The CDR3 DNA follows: TGCGCCAGCAGCTTGGACAGGGACGGCTATGGCTACACCTTC. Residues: CASSLDRDGYGYTF.